This T cell receptor (beta chain) was sequenced during a study of technical replicates of blood from several donors. The CDR3 length is 13 residues. Trimming removed 6 bases from V and 4 bases from J, with 13 bases in between. Germline values: CDR1 SEHNR, CDR2 FQNEAQ (reference sequence). Generated by immunoSEQ multiplex PCR, the TCRdb table keeps only in-frame clones and is missing some. Of about 79,000 clones in the sample, 90% to 95% were seen once. The TCR comes from a human donor in good health. This sequence joins TRBV7-9 and TRBJ2-7; unclear D gene. The sample taken for sequencing was T cells isolated from PBMCs. CDR3 protein: CASSHGPRYEQYF. The CDR3 DNA reads as TGTGCCAGCAGTCACGGTCCTAGGTACGAGCAGTACTTC.